Below, 29 T cell receptor beta chains from the same sample are listed, as sequenced in a study of cytomegalovirus exposure and HLA in healthy donors. A multiplex PCR was run with 60 Vbeta primers and 13 Jbeta primers. Sequenced by immunoSEQ multiplex PCR; TCRdb stores in-frame clones only, minus some. The data contain some 89,000 clones, around 85% of them singletons. The sequenced material came from PBMCs. These receptors were obtained from a man in his forties or fifties in good health and CMV-seropositive.

CDR3 bases: TGTGCCAGCAGGAGGTACCCGGGACAGGGAGAAAACATTCAGTACTTC. This codes for CASRRYPGQGENIQYF. V and J are TRBV2 and TRBJ2-4; 9 bases map to TRBD1. J lost 5 bases, V lost 6 bases, and 11 bases had no gene match. This CDR3 is 16 amino acids long. CDR1 SNHLY and CDR2 FYNNEI come from the germline V gene.

The chain has TRBV21-1 and TRBJ1-5. TRBV21-1 constitutes a pseudogene. The CDR3 is 20 residues long. The CDR3 spells CASSHHSGSHICYSNQPQHF. As DNA, the CDR3 is TGTGCCAGCAGTCACCATTCCGGGTCACATATATGTTATAGCAATCAGCCCCAGCATTTT.

The chain employs TRBV7-9 and TRBJ2-3; a weak D match, TRBD2 (5 bases). Trimming stripped 1 base from V and 2 bases from J, with 10 bases between. The CDR3 extends over 15 amino acids. Looked up from germline, CDR1 is SEHNR and CDR2 is FQNEAQ (reference sequence). The CDR3, as DNA: TGTGCCAGCAGCTTAGGGCTAGCCACCACAGATACGCAGTATTTT. It translates to CASSLGLATTDTQYF. Using reference TRBV7-9 and TRBJ2-3 for the parts outside the CDR3, the full variable domain is DTGVSQNPRHKITKRGQNVTFRCDPISEHNRLYWYRQTLGQGPEFLTYFQNEAQLEKSRLLSDRFSAERPKGSFSTLEIQRTEQGDSAMYLCASSLGLATTDTQYFGPGTRLTVL.

V and J are TRBV6-1 and TRBJ1-1; weak D call: TRBD1 (5 bases). Trimming took 6 bases from V and 2 from J, leaving 13 bases between them. CDR3 length: 14 residues. CDR1 and CDR2 from the germline V gene are MNHNS and SASEGT. The CDR3 spells CASSPTDRNTEAFF. CDR3 DNA sequence: TGTGCCAGCAGCCCGACAGACCGTAACACTGAAGCTTTCTTT.

The chain recombines TRBV5-1 with TRBJ2-5, with 10 bases identical to TRBD2. The germline CDR1 and CDR2 sequences are SGHRS and YFSETQ. CDR3 size: 15 residues. The V and J ends lost 1 base and 5 bases, in that order; junction bases with no gene match: 5. The CDR3 here is CASSLLTSGTETQYF. The CDR3 DNA reads TGCGCCAGCAGCTTGCTAACTAGCGGGACCGAGACCCAGTACTTC.

The rearrangement links TRBV25-1 to TRBJ2-7; the match to TRBD1 covers 9 bases. The germline CDR1 and CDR2 sequences are MGHDK and SYGVNS. V shed 4 bases, J shed 5 bases, and the junction held 12 bases outside the gene matches. The CDR3 sequence is 16 residues long. The CDR3: CASSVPTGGLRDEQYF. The CDR3, as DNA: TGTGCCAGCAGTGTCCCGACAGGGGGACTTAGGGACGAGCAGTACTTC.

The chain carries TRBV6-5 and TRBJ2-2; D unresolved. Germline V gene lookup returns CDR1 MNHEY and CDR2 SVGAGI. CDR3 length equals 12 residues. With 0 bases removed from V and 8 bases from J, the gap between germline ends came to 4 bases. The CDR3 DNA is TGTGCCAGCAGTTACTCCACTGGGGAGCTGTTTTTT. As protein: CASSYSTGELFF.

This sequence joins TRBV7-2 and TRBJ1-4, with TRBD1 matching over 10 bases. CDR1 and CDR2 (germline): SGHTA, FQGNSA. The CDR3 runs to 14 residues. V lost 6 bases to trimming and J lost 6 bases; unmatched junction nucleotides: 4. In DNA form, the CDR3 reads TGTGCCAGCAGTCGGGACAGGGGCGATGAAAAACTGTTTTTT. Translation gives CASSRDRGDEKLFF.

The chain links TRBV4-2 to TRBJ1-6, with 7 nucleotides matching TRBD1. CDR3 size: 15 residues. The germline gives CDR1 LGHNA, CDR2 YNFKEQ. V dropped 1 base and J dropped 8; count of bases not matched to a gene: 5. CDR3 in DNA: TGTGCCAGCAGCCAAGCTGACAGGGAAGATTCACCCCTCCACTTT. Protein sequence: CASSQADREDSPLHF.

This clone has only a few counts. The rearrangement links TRBV30 to TRBJ2-7, with TRBD2 identical over 12 bases. V gave up 2 bases and J gave up 0 bases; unmatched junction bases: 11. CDR3 length: 18 residues. Germline lookup yields CDR1 GTSNPN and CDR2 SVGIG (reference sequence). The CDR3 reads CAWSIGRTSGGPSYEQYF. The CDR3 DNA sequence: TGTGCCTGGAGTATCGGGCGTACTAGCGGGGGGCCCTCCTACGAGCAGTACTTC. Full variable domain (outside the CDR3, taken from reference TRBV30 and TRBJ2-7): SQTIHQWPATLVQPVGSPLSLECTVEGTSNPNLYWYRQAAGRGLQLLFYSVGIGQISSEVPQNLSASRPQDRQFILSSKKLLLSDSGFYLCAWSIGRTSGGPSYEQYFGPGTRLTVT.

This chain links TRBV19 with TRBJ1-6; 10 bases agree with TRBD1. The germline V gene has CDR1 LNHDA and CDR2 SQIVND (reference sequence). The junction had 17 bases not matched to a gene; V was cut back by 5 bases and J by 7 bases. The CDR3 consists of 19 residues. CDR3 DNA: TGTGCCAGTAGTCCCACCGGGACAGGGGCCGCTGCCCGCAATTCACCCCTCCACTTT. Its protein is CASSPTGTGAAARNSPLHF.

The chain has TRBV4-1 and TRBJ2-3, with 7 bases fitting TRBD2. The CDR3 covers 15 residues. Looked up from germline, CDR1 is MGHRA and CDR2 is YSYEKL. The ends lost 4 bases at V and 6 bases at J; junction bases unmatched: 10. CDR3: CASSPLAIRRDTQYF. For the CDR3, the DNA is TGCGCCAGCAGCCCACTAGCGATCCGACGTGATACGCAGTATTTT.

The rearrangement joins TRBV2 to TRBJ1-5, with 7 bases fitting TRBD1. CDR1 is SNHLY, CDR2 FYNNEI, per germline. V dropped 5 bases and J dropped 6; count of bases not matched to a gene: 10. The CDR3 loop spans 15 amino acids. CDR3 amino acids: CASSPGQDPTQPQHF. DNA for the CDR3: TGTGCCAGCAGTCCCGGACAGGATCCAACTCAGCCCCAGCATTTT.

V gene TRBV28 combines with J gene TRBJ1-6; 10 positions match TRBD1. The CDR3 sequence is 17 residues long. Germline V gene data show CDR1 as MDHEN and CDR2 as SYDVKM. With 7 bases clipped from V and 7 bases from J, the junction kept 13 bases outside the gene matches. In nucleotides, the CDR3 is TGTGCCAGCACTCCACCTCTTGGGACAGGGGCGAATTCACCCCTCCACTTT. Encoded protein: CASTPPLGTGANSPLHF. The variable domain in full, with the rest retrieved from reference TRBV28 and TRBJ1-6, is DVKVTQSSRYLVKRTGEKVFLECVQDMDHENMFWYRQDPGLGLRLIYFSYDVKMKEKGDIPEGYSVSREKKERFSLILESASTNQTSMYLCASTPPLGTGANSPLHFGNGTRLTVT.

This clone came up a few times. The CDR3 spells CASSVGGFRDTQYF. CDR3 DNA sequence: TGTGCCAGCAGCGTAGGAGGATTTCGAGATACGCAGTATTTT. This sequence joins TRBV9 and TRBJ2-3; no clear D. Trimming stripped 0 bases from V and 5 bases from J, with 10 bases between. The CDR3 sequence is 14 residues long. Germline CDR1 and CDR2: SGDLS and YYNGEE.

This clone has more than one count but fewer than ten. The gene calls are TRBV27 and TRBJ1-2; D is uncertain. Germline CDR1 and CDR2: MNHEY and SMNVEV (reference sequence). The ends were cut back, 2 bases at V and 2 bases at J, with 6 bases in the middle. CDR3 size: 13 residues. CDR3 sequence (DNA): TGTGCCAGCAGTTTACAACAGAACTATGGCTACACCTTC. Amino acids: CASSLQQNYGYTF.

V and J are TRBV7-3 and TRBJ2-3, with TRBD2 matching over 12 bases. This CDR3 has 20 residues. Trimming at V came to 2 bases and at J to 2 bases, leaving 14 bases not matched to a gene. Germline lookup yields CDR1 SGHTA and CDR2 FQGTGA. The CDR3 coding sequence is TGTGCCAGCAGCTTAGGCCGGACTAGCGGGAAACTTTACCCCACAGATACGCAGTATTTT. Protein product: CASSLGRTSGKLYPTDTQYF.

CDR3 sequence (DNA): TGTGCCAGTAAACAGGGGTCCTACAATGAGCAGTTCTTC. This sequence encodes CASKQGSYNEQFF. The rearrangement joins TRBV19 to TRBJ2-1, with 7 bases lining up with TRBD1. The CDR3 extends over 13 amino acids. Germline V gives CDR1 LNHDA, CDR2 SQIVND (reference sequence). J lost 1 base, V lost 7 bases, and 1 base had no gene match. Based on the CDR3 plus reference TRBV19 and TRBJ2-1, the full variable domain is DGGITQSPKYLFRKEGQNVTLSCEQNLNHDAMYWYRQDPGQGLRLIYYSQIVNDFQKGDIAEGYSVSREKKESFPLTVTSAQKNPTAFYLCASKQGSYNEQFFGPGTRLTVL.

J is TRBJ2-3 and V is TRBV11-2; D may be TRBD2 (5 bases). The length of the CDR3 is 14 residues. Germline CDR1 reads SGHAT; CDR2 reads FQNNGV. Trimming removed 5 bases at V and 0 bases at J, with 9 bases between. CDR3 DNA sequence: TGTGCCAGCAGCATACCGGGAAGCACAGATACGCAGTATTTT. This translates into CASSIPGSTDTQYF.

This chain connects TRBV5-1 to TRBJ2-7; 8 positions agree with TRBD1. The CDR3 loop spans 14 amino acids. The germline V gene has CDR1 SGHRS and CDR2 YFSETQ. The J segment lost 4 bases and the V segment lost 4 bases, leaving 7 bases of the junction unmatched. CDR3 DNA: TGCGCCAGCAGCCCCTGGCAGGGGGCGTACGAGCAGTACTTC. The encoded protein is CASSPWQGAYEQYF.

This clone was seen only a few times. The chain recombines TRBV6-5 with TRBJ1-1; D may be TRBD1 (6 bases). V was pared by 5 bases and J by 4 bases, with 11 bases between. Per germline, CDR1 MNHEY and CDR2 SVGAGI. This CDR3 region has 13 residues. CDR3 loop: CASSDGGATEAFF. CDR3 DNA sequence: TGTGCCAGCAGTGACGGGGGGGCCACTGAAGCTTTCTTT.

V is TRBV7-3 and J is TRBJ1-1, with a weak D call TRBD1 (5 bases). Trimming pared 4 bases from V and 2 bases from J, leaving 8 bases between. The germline gives CDR1 SGHTA, CDR2 FQGTGA. This CDR3 is built from 13 residues. The CDR3 nucleotides are TGTGCCAGCAGCTCCGGGGGAAACACTGAAGCTTTCTTT. It yields the protein CASSSGGNTEAFF.

This chain connects TRBV11-2 to TRBJ2-2, with 11 bases matching TRBD1. From germline, CDR1 is SGHAT and CDR2 FQNNGV. The trim removed 5 bases at V and 10 bases at J, leaving 6 bases unmatched. The CDR3 covers 14 residues. DNA of the CDR3: TGTGCCAGCAGCAGGGACAGGGGGAAAGTGGAGCTGTTTTTT. Translation: CASSRDRGKVELFF. Supplemented by reference TRBV11-2 and TRBJ2-2, the full variable domain reads EAGVAQSPRYKIIEKRQSVAFWCNPISGHATLYWYQQILGQGPKLLIQFQNNGVVDDSQLPKDRFSAERLKGVDSTLKIQPAKLEDSAVYLCASSRDRGKVELFFGEGSRLTVL.

Points on this clone: Germline is not matched at one junction end, which may reflect a read error. The CDR3 region is CASSTTGGAVGELFF. As DNA, the CDR3 is TGTGCTAGCAGCACCACAGGGGGGGCCGTCGGGGAGCTGTTTTTT. The chain carries TRBV7-7 and TRBJ2-2; weak D call: TRBD1 (8 bases). The CDR3 runs to 15 residues. Looked up from germline, CDR1 is SSHAT and CDR2 is FNYEAQ (reference sequence).

The gene calls are TRBV29-1 and TRBJ2-3; TRBD1 matches 7 bases. This CDR3 comprises 14 residues. J lost 0 bases, V lost 7 bases, and 7 bases had no gene match. Germline V gene lookup returns CDR1 SQVTM and CDR2 ANQGSEA. CDR3 sequence (DNA): TGCAGCGGAGGGACAGTCGCTAGCACAGATACGCAGTATTTT. Protein: CSGGTVASTDTQYF.

V gene TRBV19 combines with J gene TRBJ1-2; 9 bases are a match to TRBD1. The CDR3 runs to 13 residues. The J segment lost 4 bases and the V segment lost 8 bases, leaving 5 bases of the junction unmatched. The germline V gene encodes CDR1 LNHDA and CDR2 SQIVND (reference sequence). The CDR3 DNA is TGTGCCAGTGCAACAGGGGGCGCCTATGGCTACACCTTC. As protein: CASATGGAYGYTF.

The genes are TRBV18 and TRBJ2-6; 9 bases agree with TRBD1. The germline V gene encodes CDR1 KGHSH and CDR2 LQKENI. CDR3 length: 19 amino acids. With 3 bases clipped from V and 0 bases from J, the junction kept 9 bases outside the gene matches. The CDR3 region is CASSPPGQGRNSGANVLTF. CDR3 nucleotide sequence: TGTGCCAGCTCACCCCCGGGACAGGGACGAAACTCTGGGGCCAACGTCCTGACTTTC.

The chain employs TRBV5-6 and TRBJ2-3; tentative D call: TRBD1 (5 bases). The CDR3 has 17 amino acids. Per the germline V gene, CDR1 is SGHDT and CDR2 is YYEEEE. V was clipped by 2 bases and J by 0 bases, with 16 bases between them. The CDR3 DNA follows: TGTGCCAGCAGCTTATCTCGCCAGGGATTTAGCACAGATACGCAGTATTTT. Residues: CASSLSRQGFSTDTQYF.

The chain has TRBV9 and TRBJ2-5; D is uncertain. The DNA end is more similar to TRBJ2-7, so the J call may be wrong. The germline V gene encodes CDR1 SGDLS and CDR2 YYNGEE. This CDR3 region has 15 residues. CDR3 loop: CASSAAPANSYEQYF. In nucleotides, the CDR3 is TGTGCCAGCAGCGCAGCGCCGGCGAATTCCTACGAGCAGTACTTC.